The 5 T cell receptor beta chains in this list originate from one sample, sequenced in a study of T cell changes during pregnancy in multiple sclerosis. Only in-frame clones appear in the TCRdb table, and some are missing; sequencing was by immunoSEQ multiplex PCR. The sample yields around 80,000 clones, about 90% seen once. The sample here was peripheral blood, taken before pregnancy. The source of these receptors is a female donor with multiple sclerosis, enrolled in a pregnancy study.

The chain joins TRBV30 to TRBJ2-1; D is perhaps TRBD1 (6 bases). Germline V CDR1 and CDR2: GTSNPN, SVGIG (reference sequence). The CDR3 totals 12 residues. Trimming removed 3 bases from V and 6 bases from J, with 9 bases in between. The CDR3 nucleotides read TGTGCCTGGAGCTCAGGGGCCAATGAGCAGTTCTTC. It yields the protein CAWSSGANEQFF.

The rearrangement joins TRBV6-5 to TRBJ2-1; the match to TRBD1 covers 10 bases. Germline V gives CDR1 MNHEY, CDR2 SVGAGI. The CDR3 loop spans 15 amino acids. V lost 5 bases to trimming and J lost 7 bases; unmatched junction nucleotides: 8. The DNA of the CDR3 is TGTGCCAGCAGTATCCCCCGGGACAGGGGAAATGAGCAGTTCTTC. Its protein is CASSIPRDRGNEQFF.

V and J are TRBV6-1 and TRBJ1-2, with D unclear. The CDR3 sequence is 14 residues long. V lost 5 bases to trimming and J lost 6 bases, with 16 bases between them. Germline V gene lookup returns CDR1 MNHNS and CDR2 SASEGT. The CDR3 DNA reads as TGTGCCAGCAGTCCCGGGGATAGGAGGGATGGCTACACCTTC. As protein: CASSPGDRRDGYTF.

The rearrangement joins TRBV7-8 to TRBJ1-4; the D gene is possibly TRBD1 (6 bases). V was shortened by 3 bases and J by 8 bases, with 10 bases between the two germline ends. Looked up from germline, CDR1 is SGHVS and CDR2 is FQNEAQ. The CDR3 is made up of 13 amino acids. This CDR3 is CASSFDRREKLFF. The CDR3, as DNA: TGTGCCAGCAGCTTCGACAGGCGGGAAAAACTGTTTTTT.

The CDR3 sequence: CASSYGDSYGYTF. CDR3 sequence (DNA): TGCGCCAGCAGCTACGGGGACAGCTATGGCTACACCTTC. The V and J genes are TRBV5-1 and TRBJ1-2; 7 bases fit TRBD1. The junction had 3 bases not matched to a gene; V was cut back by 3 bases and J by 4 bases. CDR1 and CDR2 from the germline V gene are SGHRS and YFSETQ. The CDR3 is 13 amino acids. The full variable domain, completed using reference TRBV5-1 and TRBJ1-2, is KAGVTQTPRYLIKTRGQQVTLSCSPISGHRSVSWYQQTPGQGLQFLFEYFSETQRNKGNFPGRFSGRQFSNSRSEMNVSTLELGDSALYLCASSYGDSYGYTFGSGTRLTVV.